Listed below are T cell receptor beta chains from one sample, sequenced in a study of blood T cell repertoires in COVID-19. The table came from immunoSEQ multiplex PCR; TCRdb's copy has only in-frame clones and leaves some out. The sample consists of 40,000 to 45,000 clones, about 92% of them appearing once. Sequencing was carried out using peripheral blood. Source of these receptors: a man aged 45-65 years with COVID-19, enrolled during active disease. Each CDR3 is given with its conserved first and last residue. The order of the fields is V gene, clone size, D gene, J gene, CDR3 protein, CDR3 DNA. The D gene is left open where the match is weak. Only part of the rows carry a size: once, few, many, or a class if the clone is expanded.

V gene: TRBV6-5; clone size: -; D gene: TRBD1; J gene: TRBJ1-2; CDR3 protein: CASSLTGPSVYGYTF; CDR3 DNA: TGTGCCAGCAGCCTGACAGGGCCGTCGGTTTATGGCTACACCTTC
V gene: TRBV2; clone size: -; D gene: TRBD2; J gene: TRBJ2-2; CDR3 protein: CASSEFAGATGELFF; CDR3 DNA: TGTGCCAGCAGTGAATTCGCGGGAGCTACCGGGGAGCTGTTTTTT
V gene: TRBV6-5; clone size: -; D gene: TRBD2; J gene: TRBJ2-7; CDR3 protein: CASSPRAGDVYEQYF; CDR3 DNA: TGTGCCAGCAGTCCCAGGGCGGGAGATGTCTACGAGCAGTACTTC
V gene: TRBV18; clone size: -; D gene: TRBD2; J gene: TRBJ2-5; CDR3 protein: CASSPAVASGNQETQYF; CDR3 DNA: TGTGCCAGCTCACCAGCCGTGGCTAGCGGGAACCAAGAGACCCAGTACTTC
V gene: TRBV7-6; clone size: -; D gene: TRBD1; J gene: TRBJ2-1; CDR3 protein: CASSLVLGQYNEQFF; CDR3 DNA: TGTGCCAGCAGCTTAGTATTGGGACAGTACAATGAGCAGTTCTTC
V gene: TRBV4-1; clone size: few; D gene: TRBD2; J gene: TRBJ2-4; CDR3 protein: CASRRLAGMDIQYF; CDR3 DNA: TGCGCCAGCAGGCGACTAGCGGGAATGGACATTCAGTACTTC
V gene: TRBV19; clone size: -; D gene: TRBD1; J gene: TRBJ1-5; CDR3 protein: CASSMPGGQGQPQHF; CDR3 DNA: TGTGCCAGTAGTATGCCAGGGGGACAGGGTCAGCCCCAGCATTTT
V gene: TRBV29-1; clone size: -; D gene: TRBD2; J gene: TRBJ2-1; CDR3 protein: CSVVGLAGEVEQFF; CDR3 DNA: TGCAGCGTTGTAGGGCTAGCGGGAGAGGTTGAGCAGTTCTTC
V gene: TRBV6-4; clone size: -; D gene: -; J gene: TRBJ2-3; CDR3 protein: CASSDRGQDIDTQYF; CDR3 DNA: TGTGCCAGCAGTGACAGAGGGCAGGATATAGATACGCAGTATTTT
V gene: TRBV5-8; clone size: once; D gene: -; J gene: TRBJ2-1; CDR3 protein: CASSLGRVITYNEQFF; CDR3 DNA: TGTGCCAGCAGCTTGGGGAGGGTAATCACCTACAATGAGCAGTTCTTC
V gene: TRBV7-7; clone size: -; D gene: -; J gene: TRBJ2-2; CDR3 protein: CASSLALDSGELFF; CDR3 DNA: TGTGCCAGCAGCTTAGCGCTAGATTCCGGGGAGCTGTTTTTT
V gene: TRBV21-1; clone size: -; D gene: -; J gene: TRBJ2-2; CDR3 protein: CASSKAAVRDRGFERTGELFF; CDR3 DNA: TGTGCCAGCAGCAAAGCGGCAGTCCGCGACAGGGGCTTCGAGAGGACCGGGGAGCTGTTTTTT
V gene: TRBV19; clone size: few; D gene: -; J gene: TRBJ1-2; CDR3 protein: CASSRGGAGYGYTF; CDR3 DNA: TGTGCCAGTAGCCGGGGGGGGGCCGGCTATGGCTACACCTTC
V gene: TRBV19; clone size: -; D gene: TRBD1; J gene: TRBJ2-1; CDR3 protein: CATRLTTGGLSGNEQFF; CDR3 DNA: TGTGCCACCAGACTGACGACAGGGGGCCTATCAGGCAATGAGCAGTTCTTC
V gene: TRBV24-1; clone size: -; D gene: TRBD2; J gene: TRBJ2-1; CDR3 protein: CATSDSRLAGVGEQFF; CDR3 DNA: TGTGCCACCAGTGATTCCCGACTAGCGGGGGTCGGCGAGCAGTTCTTC
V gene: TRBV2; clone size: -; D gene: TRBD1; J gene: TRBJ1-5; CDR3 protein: CASSLQGASNQPQHF; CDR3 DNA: TGTGCCAGCAGTTTACAGGGGGCGAGCAATCAGCCCCAGCATTTT
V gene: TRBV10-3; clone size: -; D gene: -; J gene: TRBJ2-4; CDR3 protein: CAISESFGQPKNIQYF; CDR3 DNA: TGTGCCATCAGTGAGTCATTCGGACAGCCCAAAAACATTCAGTACTTC
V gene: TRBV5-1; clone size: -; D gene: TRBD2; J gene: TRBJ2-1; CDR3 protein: CASSPGLAGVADEQFF; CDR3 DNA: TGCGCCAGCAGCCCTGGACTAGCGGGAGTGGCGGATGAGCAGTTCTTC
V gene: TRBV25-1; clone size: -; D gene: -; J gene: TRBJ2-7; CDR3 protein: CASSDPGRAGGEQYF; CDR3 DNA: TGTGCCAGCAGTGATCCCGGGCGGGCCGGAGGCGAGCAGTACTTC
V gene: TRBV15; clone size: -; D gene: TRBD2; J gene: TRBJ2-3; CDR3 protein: CATSRDLLAGGPGDTQYF; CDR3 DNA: TGTGCCACCAGCAGAGATTTACTAGCGGGAGGGCCTGGGGATACGCAGTATTTT
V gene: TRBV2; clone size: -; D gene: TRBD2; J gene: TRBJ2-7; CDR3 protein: CASSPTSGSYEQYF; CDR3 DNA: TGTGCCAGCAGTCCGACTAGCGGCTCCTACGAGCAGTACTTC
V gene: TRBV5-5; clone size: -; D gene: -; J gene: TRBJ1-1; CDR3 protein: CASSLEGRGGARTEAFF; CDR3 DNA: TGTGCCAGCAGCTTGGAGGGGAGAGGGGGGGCGCGCACTGAAGCTTTCTTT
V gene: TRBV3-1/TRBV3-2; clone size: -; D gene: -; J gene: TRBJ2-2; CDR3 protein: CASSQKGGAGELFF; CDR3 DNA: TGTGCCAGCAGCCAAAAGGGGGGGGCCGGGGAGCTGTTTTTT
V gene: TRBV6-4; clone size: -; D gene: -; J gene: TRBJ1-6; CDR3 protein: CASSPFCDNSPLHF; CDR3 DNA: TGTGCCAGCAGTCCCTTTTGTGATAATTCACCCCTCCACTTT
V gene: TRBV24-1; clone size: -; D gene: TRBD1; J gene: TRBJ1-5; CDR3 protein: CATSDTDREFGQPQHF; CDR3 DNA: TGTGCCACCAGTGATACCGACAGGGAATTCGGTCAGCCCCAGCATTTT
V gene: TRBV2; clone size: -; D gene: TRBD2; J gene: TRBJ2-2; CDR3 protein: CASSGTSVPGELFF; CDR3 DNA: TGTGCCAGCAGTGGGACTAGCGTTCCCGGGGAGCTGTTTTTT
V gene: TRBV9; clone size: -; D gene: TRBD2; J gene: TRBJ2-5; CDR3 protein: CASSARSGSQETQYF; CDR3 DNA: TGTGCCAGCAGCGCACGTAGCGGGAGCCAAGAGACCCAGTACTTC
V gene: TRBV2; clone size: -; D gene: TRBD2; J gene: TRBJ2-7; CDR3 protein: CASASGDLYEQYF; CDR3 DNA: TGTGCCAGCGCTAGCGGGGACCTCTACGAGCAGTACTTC
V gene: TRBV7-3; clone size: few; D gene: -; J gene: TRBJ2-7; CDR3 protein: CASSSHEQYF; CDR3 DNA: TGTGCCAGCAGTTCTCACGAGCAGTACTTC
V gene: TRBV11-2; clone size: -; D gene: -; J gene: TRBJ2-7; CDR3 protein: CASSLDLQAANSYEQYF; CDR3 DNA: TGTGCCAGCAGCTTAGATTTGCAGGCTGCGAACTCCTACGAGCAGTACTTC
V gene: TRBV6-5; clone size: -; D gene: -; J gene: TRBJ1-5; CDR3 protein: CASGTFNQPQHF; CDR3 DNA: TGTGCCTCCGGGACATTCAATCAGCCCCAGCATTTT
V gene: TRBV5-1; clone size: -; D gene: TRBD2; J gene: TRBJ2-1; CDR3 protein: CASSLDLAGGPNEQFF; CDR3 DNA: TGCGCCAGCAGCCTTGATCTTGCGGGAGGGCCCAATGAGCAGTTCTTC
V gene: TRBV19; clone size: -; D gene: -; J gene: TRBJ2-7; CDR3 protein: CASSILRGATYEQYF; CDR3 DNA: TGTGCCAGTAGTATCCTACGGGGGGCCACCTACGAGCAGTACTTC
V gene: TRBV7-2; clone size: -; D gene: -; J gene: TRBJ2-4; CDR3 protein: CASSLMTVKNIQYF; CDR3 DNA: TGTGCCAGCAGCTTAATGACAGTCAAAAACATTCAGTACTTC
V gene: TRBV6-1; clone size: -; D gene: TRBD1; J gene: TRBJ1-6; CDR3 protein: CASSVSGGGSIDSPLHF; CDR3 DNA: TGTGCCAGCAGTGTATCAGGGGGCGGCTCTATAGATTCACCCCTCCACTTT
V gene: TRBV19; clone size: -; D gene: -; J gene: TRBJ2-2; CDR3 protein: CASSTPGAAKYTGELFF; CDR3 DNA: TGTGCCAGTAGTACACCTGGTGCGGCCAAATACACCGGGGAGCTGTTTTTT
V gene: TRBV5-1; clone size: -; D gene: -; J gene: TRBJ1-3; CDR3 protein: CASSLDLAPGNTIYF; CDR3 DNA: TGCGCCAGCAGCTTGGATCTGGCTCCTGGAAACACCATATATTTT
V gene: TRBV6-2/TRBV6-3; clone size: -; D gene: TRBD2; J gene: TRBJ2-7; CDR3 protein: CASTPATSDPEQYF; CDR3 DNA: TGTGCCAGCACCCCAGCGACTAGCGACCCCGAGCAGTACTTC
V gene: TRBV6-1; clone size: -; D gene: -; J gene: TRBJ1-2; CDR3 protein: CASSELRGREGYTF; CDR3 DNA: TGTGCCAGCAGTGAACTCCGGGGGCGGGAGGGCTACACCTTC
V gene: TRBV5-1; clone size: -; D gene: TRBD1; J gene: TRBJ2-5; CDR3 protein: CASSLAGGGGTQYF; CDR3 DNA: TGCGCCAGCAGCTTGGCAGGGGGCGGTGGGACCCAGTACTTC
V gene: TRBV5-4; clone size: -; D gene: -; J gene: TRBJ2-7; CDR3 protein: CASSLVATGSYEQYF; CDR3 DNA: TGTGCCAGCAGCTTGGTGGCGACAGGCTCCTACGAGCAGTACTTC
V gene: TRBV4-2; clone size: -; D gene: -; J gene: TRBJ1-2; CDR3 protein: CASSQPDRTYGYTF; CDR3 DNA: TGTGCCAGCAGCCAACCCGACAGGACCTATGGCTACACCTTC
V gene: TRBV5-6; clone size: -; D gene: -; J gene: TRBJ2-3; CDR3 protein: CASSLVYTDTQYF; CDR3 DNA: TGTGCCAGCAGCTTGGTCTACACAGATACGCAGTATTTT
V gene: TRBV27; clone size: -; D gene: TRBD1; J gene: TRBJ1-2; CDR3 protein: CASSPSTGEVNYGYTF; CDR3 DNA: TGTGCCAGCAGTCCCTCGACAGGGGAGGTCAACTATGGCTACACCTTC
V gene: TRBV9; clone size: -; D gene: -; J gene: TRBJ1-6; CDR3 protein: CASSKRGGGSLSSYNSPLHF; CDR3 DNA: TGTGCCAGCAGTAAAAGAGGAGGCGGTTCCCTTAGCTCCTATAATTCACCCCTCCACTTT
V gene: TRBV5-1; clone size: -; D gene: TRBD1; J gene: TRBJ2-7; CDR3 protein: CASSLEQGASYEQYF; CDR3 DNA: TGCGCCAGCAGCTTGGAACAGGGGGCGTCCTACGAGCAGTACTTC
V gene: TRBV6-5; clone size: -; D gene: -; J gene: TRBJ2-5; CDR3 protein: CASSYLRNQETQYF; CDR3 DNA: TGTGCCAGCAGTTACTTGAGGAACCAAGAGACCCAGTACTTC
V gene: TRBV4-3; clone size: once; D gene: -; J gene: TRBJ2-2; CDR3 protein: CASSADILNTGELFF; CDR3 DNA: TGCGCCAGCAGCGCAGACATTTTAAACACCGGGGAGCTGTTTTTT
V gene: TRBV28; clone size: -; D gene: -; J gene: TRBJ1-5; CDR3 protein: CASSLGWGRGEKPQHF; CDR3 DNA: TGTGCCAGCAGTTTGGGTTGGGGGAGGGGGGAAAAGCCCCAGCATTTT
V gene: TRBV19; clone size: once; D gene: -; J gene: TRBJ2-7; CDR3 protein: CAKKGFRDYEQYF; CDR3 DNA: TGTGCCAAGAAGGGGTTTAGGGACTACGAGCAGTACTTC
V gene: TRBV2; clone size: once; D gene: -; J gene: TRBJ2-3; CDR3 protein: CASRVEASANTQYF; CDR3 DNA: TGTGCCAGCAGGGTTGAGGCCTCCGCGAATACGCAGTATTTT
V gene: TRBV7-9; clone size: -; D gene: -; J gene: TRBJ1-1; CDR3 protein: CASSFPDDLEDTEAFF; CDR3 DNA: TGTGCCAGCAGCTTTCCCGATGACCTGGAGGACACTGAAGCTTTCTTT